A single sample gave rise to the 21 T cell receptor beta chains below, sequenced in a study of memory CD4+ T cells and cytomegalovirus serostatus. Single viable CD3+CD4+CD8-CD45RO+ cells were sorted as the memory CD4+ T cells. Sequencing was performed with immunoSEQ multiplex PCR; in TCRdb, only in-frame clones are kept and a portion is missing. The table records around 54,000 clones, over 65% of them present only once. Sequenced material: memory CD4+ T cells from blood. These receptors came from an adult in good health and CMV-seropositive.

This clone showed up just a few times. J is TRBJ1-1 and V is TRBV5-6; 8 nucleotides agree with TRBD1. CDR1 is SGHDT and CDR2 is YYEEEE in the germline V gene. V lost 2 bases and J lost 4; bases outside the gene matches: 7. This CDR3 has 15 residues. In DNA form, the CDR3 reads TGTGCCAGCAGCTTACCAGGGGGCTCTGGCACTGAAGCTTTCTTT. Translated: CASSLPGGSGTEAFF.

The J gene is TRBJ2-1, the V gene TRBV7-9, with D possibly matching TRBD1 (6 bases). Trimming took 3 bases from V and 8 from J, leaving 8 bases between them. CDR1 and CDR2 (germline): SEHNR, FQNEAQ (reference sequence). CDR3 length: 12 amino acids. The CDR3 is CASSFSGDEQFF. CDR3 DNA sequence: TGTGCCAGCAGCTTTTCAGGGGATGAGCAGTTCTTC. Variable domain in full (rest from reference TRBV7-9 and TRBJ2-1): DTGVSQNPRHKITKRGQNVTFRCDPISEHNRLYWYRQTLGQGPEFLTYFQNEAQLEKSRLLSDRFSAERPKGSFSTLEIQRTEQGDSAMYLCASSFSGDEQFFGPGTRLTVL.

V and J are TRBV28 and TRBJ1-5, with unresolved D. The CDR3 is 15 residues long. With 3 bases removed from V and 1 base from J, the gap between germline ends came to 10 bases. CDR1 MDHEN and CDR2 SYDVKM come from the germline V gene. The CDR3 is CASSFSQSSNQPQHF. The CDR3, as DNA: TGTGCCAGCAGTTTTTCACAGAGCAGCAATCAGCCCCAGCATTTT.

The genes are TRBV2 and TRBJ1-2, with D perhaps matching TRBD1 (5 bases). From germline, CDR1 is SNHLY and CDR2 FYNNEI. V lost 6 bases, J lost 8 bases, and 13 bases lay in between. The CDR3 has 12 residues. As DNA, the CDR3 is TGTGCCAGCAGACAGGATTTTCGCGGCTACACCTTC. Translating it yields CASRQDFRGYTF. Full variable domain (remainder filled in from reference TRBV2 and TRBJ1-2): EPEVTQTPSHQVTQMGQEVILRCVPISNHLYFYWYRQILGQKVEFLVSFYNNEISEKSEIFDDQFSVERPDGSNFTLKIRSTKLEDSAMYFCASRQDFRGYTFGSGTRLTVV.

The chain employs TRBV28 and TRBJ1-2; D not resolved. Germline CDR1 and CDR2: MDHEN and SYDVKM. CDR3 size: 8 residues. Trimming took 11 bases from V and 14 from J, leaving 12 bases between them. In DNA form, the CDR3 reads TGTGCCTGCCCGACGGGGACCTTC. Amino acids: CACPTGTF.

This clone was recorded a few times. This chain connects TRBV7-9 to TRBJ2-1; 11 positions agree with TRBD2. The CDR3 consists of 16 residues. Per germline, CDR1 SEHNR and CDR2 FQNEAQ (reference sequence). With V trimmed by 6 bases and J by 7 bases, 11 bases remained unmatched. CDR3 sequence reads: CASRRIAGGPGNEQFF. The CDR3 DNA reads TGTGCCAGCAGGAGAATAGCGGGAGGGCCGGGGAATGAGCAGTTCTTC.

The V and J genes are TRBV5-1 and TRBJ2-2, with 9 bases fitting TRBD2. From germline, CDR1 is SGHRS and CDR2 YFSETQ. Trimming removed 1 base from V and 0 bases from J; junction bases left unmatched: 10. This CDR3 is 19 amino acids long. CDR3 region: CASSLRGLAGLPNTGELFF. CDR3 bases: TGCGCCAGCAGCTTGCGGGGGCTAGCGGGGTTGCCGAACACCGGGGAGCTGTTTTTT.

The CDR3 protein is CASSTPPGSGGEKLFF. CDR3 sequence (DNA): TGTGCCAGCAGCACCCCTCCGGGGAGTGGGGGTGAAAAACTGTTTTTT. This sequence joins TRBV5-4 and TRBJ1-4; possible D gene TRBD1, 5 bases. CDR1 is SGHNT, CDR2 YYREEE, per germline (reference sequence). Between the trimmed V and J ends, which lost 4 bases and 7 bases, there was a span of 20 bases. This CDR3 spans 16 amino acids.

This sequence joins TRBV6-4 and TRBJ2-5; D unclear. The CDR3 sequence is 14 residues long. Trimming took 3 bases from V and 5 from J, leaving 13 bases between them. CDR1 is MRHNA, CDR2 SNTAGT, per germline. The CDR3 bases are TGTGCCAGCAGTGAATTTCGGATGCTGGAGACCCAGTACTTC. Residues: CASSEFRMLETQYF.

This sequence joins TRBV7-2 and TRBJ2-2, with a weak D call TRBD1 (5 bases). CDR3 size: 15 residues. From germline, CDR1 is SGHTA and CDR2 FQGNSA. The V gene lost 2 bases and the J gene lost 4 bases, with 11 bases spanning the gap. Here the CDR3 reads CASSLKGQGTGELFF. The CDR3 nucleotides are TGTGCCAGCAGCTTAAAGGGCCAGGGCACCGGGGAGCTGTTTTTT.

V is TRBV5-6 and J is TRBJ1-5; 7 nucleotides align to TRBD1. This CDR3 region has 16 residues. The V and J ends lost 3 bases and 7 bases, in that order; junction bases with no gene match: 13. In germline, CDR1 is SGHDT, CDR2 YYEEEE. The CDR3 reads CASSSSETGSGQPQHF. The CDR3, as DNA: TGTGCCAGCAGCTCGAGCGAGACAGGGTCTGGCCAGCCCCAGCATTTT.

V and J are TRBV7-8 and TRBJ2-3, with TRBD1 as a possible D gene (6 bases). The CDR3 spans 15 residues. Germline V gene data show CDR1 as SGHVS and CDR2 as FQNEAQ. The germline V and J ends were trimmed by 5 bases and 2 bases, with 14 bases remaining between them. The CDR3 sequence: CASSLGTGLTDTQYF. In DNA, the CDR3 is TGTGCCAGCAGCCTGGGCACAGGGCTCACAGATACGCAGTATTTT.

The chain joins TRBV10-1 to TRBJ1-5; no definite D call. Trimming took 9 bases from V and 6 from J, leaving 18 bases between them. The CDR3 is made up of 14 amino acids. CDR1 and CDR2 from the germline V gene are WNHNN and SYGVQD (reference sequence). CDR3 region: CARKTVLGSQPQHF. DNA for the CDR3: TGCGCCAGAAAAACAGTCCTCGGAAGTCAGCCCCAGCATTTT.

The rearrangement joins TRBV28 to TRBJ2-5; 9 nucleotides line up with TRBD1. The length of the CDR3 is 13 residues. V lost 6 bases to trimming and J lost 7 bases; unmatched junction nucleotides: 6. CDR1 is MDHEN, CDR2 SYDVKM, per germline. This CDR3 reads CASRGQGRGTQYF. DNA for the CDR3: TGTGCCAGCAGGGGACAGGGACGAGGGACCCAGTACTTC.

This clone was detected only a few times. CDR3 loop: CASSEGANTEAFF. The CDR3 nucleotides read TGTGCCAGTAGCGAAGGGGCCAACACTGAAGCTTTCTTT. This sequence joins TRBV19 and TRBJ1-1; a possible D gene is TRBD1 (5 bases). V lost 6 bases, J lost 2 bases, and 10 bases lay in between. CDR1 is LNHDA, CDR2 SQIVND, per germline (reference sequence). The CDR3 extends over 13 amino acids.

V gene TRBV18 combines with J gene TRBJ2-3; the D gene is possibly TRBD1 (6 bases). Trimming removed 0 bases at V and 5 bases at J, with 9 bases between. CDR3 length: 14 residues. Germline V gene data show CDR1 as KGHSH and CDR2 as LQKENI. Here the CDR3 DNA reads TGTGCCAGCTCACCACCGGGGGCTCAAGATACGCAGTATTTT. Residues: CASSPPGAQDTQYF.

The chain is built from TRBV9 and TRBJ2-2; unclear D gene. Trimming shortened V by 4 bases and J by 7 bases, and 17 bases separated the two germline ends. This CDR3 is 15 amino acids long. Germline CDR1 SGDLS, CDR2 YYNGEE. The CDR3 DNA reads as TGTGCCAGCAGCTTGGACGGGCAAGCAGGCGGGGAGCTGTTTTTT. Encoded protein: CASSLDGQAGGELFF.

This rearrangement joins TRBV6-5 to TRBJ2-5; D gene unclear. The CDR3 is 13 amino acids. Germline lookup yields CDR1 MNHEY and CDR2 SVGAGI. The V end was cut by 2 bases, the J end by 5 bases, with 9 bases between. CDR3 in amino acids: CASSYSRRETQYF. CDR3 in DNA: TGTGCCAGCAGTTACAGCCGTCGGGAGACCCAGTACTTC.

The sample holds a few counts of this clone. The chain joins TRBV7-8 to TRBJ2-5; weak D call: TRBD1 (5 bases). CDR3 length: 14 residues. Germline V gene lookup returns CDR1 SGHVS and CDR2 FQNEAQ. V was pared by 3 bases and J by 10 bases, with 18 bases between. The CDR3 here is CASSFSQDHSNQYF. CDR3 DNA: TGTGCCAGCAGCTTTTCACAGGACCACAGTAACCAGTACTTC.

The chain combines TRBV4-2 with TRBJ2-3, with TRBD2 matching 10 bases. V was clipped by 4 bases and J by 6 bases; unmatched bases: 16. CDR1 and CDR2 (germline): LGHNA, YNFKEQ. The CDR3 sequence is 18 residues long. CDR3 protein: CASSPGGIASGRGDTQYF. The CDR3 DNA follows: TGTGCCAGCAGCCCGGGGGGTATCGCTAGCGGGAGAGGTGATACGCAGTATTTT.

The chain joins TRBV27 to TRBJ1-1, with D tentatively TRBD1 (6 bases). The CDR3 is made up of 17 amino acids. V lost 8 bases to trimming and J lost 0 bases, with 22 bases between them. In germline, CDR1 is MNHEY, CDR2 SMNVEV (reference sequence). CDR3 nucleotide sequence: TGTGCCAGCCAATCGAGCAGGGGTTTTTTCTTGAACACTGAAGCTTTCTTT. Its translation is CASQSSRGFFLNTEAFF.